The rows below give T cell receptor beta chains drawn from one sample of a study of T cells in Graves' hyperthyroidism and ophthalmopathy. Using its own MiXCR run on the multiplex PCR reads, TCRdb lists one record per CDR3 protein. Of under 400,000 distinct CDR3 sequences in the sample, around 23% were seen once. Specimen: blood. All receptors derive from a woman aged 45-65 years with Graves' hyperthyroidism. The CDR3 runs from the conserved cysteine through the conserved F or W. A D gene is named only where the DNA matches it firmly. Clone size is given for some rows only: seen once, a few or many times, or a class if the clone is expanded.

abundance	v_gene	d_gene	j_gene	CDR3aa	CDR3nt
many	TRBV30	.	TRBJ1-1	CAWSGNGGLDTEAFF	TGTGCCTGGAGTGGAAACGGGGGGTTAGACACTGAAGCTTTCTTT
many	TRBV6-6	.	TRBJ2-3	CASSYSIKGRDTQYF	TGTGCCAGCAGTTACTCGATTAAGGGGAGGGATACGCAGTATTTT
few	TRBV5-1	.	TRBJ2-2	CASSLTPRDRNSGELFF	TGCGCCAGCAGCTTGACCCCCCGGGACCGCAACTCCGGGGAGCTGTTTTTT
.	TRBV20-1	TRBD1	TRBJ2-7	CGALRQGASYEQYF	TGCGGTGCTCTCCGACAGGGGGCGTCTTACGAGCAGTACTTC
.	TRBV12-3/TRBV12-4	.	TRBJ1-1	CASSLAYPIQGDTEAFF	TGTGCCAGCAGTTTAGCTTACCCCATACAGGGTGACACTGAAGCTTTCTTT
few	TRBV7-2	TRBD2	TRBJ2-7	CASRPPRGTYEQYF	TGTGCCAGCAGGCCCCCGCGGGGGACCTACGAGCAGTACTTC
.	TRBV14	.	TRBJ2-3	CASSQDLVGTDTQYF	TGTGCCAGCAGCCAGGACCTGGTGGGCACAGATACGCAGTATTTT
many	TRBV12-3/TRBV12-4	.	TRBJ2-3	CASRPTSTDTQYF	TGTGCCAGCAGACCCACCAGCACAGATACGCAGTATTTT
many	TRBV28	.	TRBJ2-7	CASSHRGRQDEQYF	TGTGCCAGCAGCCACCGGGGTCGGCAGGACGAGCAGTACTTC
few	TRBV7-9	.	TRBJ2-2	CASSLVGQITGELFF	TGTGCCAGCAGCTTAGTCGGGCAAATCACCGGGGAGCTGTTTTTT
many	TRBV3-1	.	TRBJ2-3	CASSQIHSRDTQYF	TGTGCCAGCAGCCAAATCCATAGCCGCGATACGCAGTATTTT
.	TRBV2	TRBD1	TRBJ1-5	CASTANRGDYQPQHF	TGTGCCAGCACCGCAAACAGGGGAGATTATCAGCCCCAGCATTTT
many	TRBV30	.	TRBJ1-1	CAWSPNSGTEAFF	TGTGCCTGGAGCCCTAATAGTGGCACTGAAGCTTTCTTT
few	TRBV5-1	.	TRBJ1-1	CASSREGNTEAFF	TGCGCCAGCAGCAGGGAGGGAAACACTGAAGCTTTCTTT
many	TRBV11-2	TRBD1	TRBJ2-1	CASSEGRQGNNEQFF	TGTGCCAGCAGTGAGGGGCGACAGGGCAACAATGAGCAGTTCTTC
many	TRBV5-5	TRBD1	TRBJ2-1	CASSSRVGQGTRNEQFF	TGTGCCAGCAGCTCCCGGGTGGGACAGGGGACGCGCAATGAGCAGTTCTTC
many	TRBV20-1	.	TRBJ2-5	CSAPERSGKETQYF	TGCAGTGCCCCAGAACGTAGCGGAAAGGAGACCCAGTACTTC
few	TRBV7-2	.	TRBJ2-1	CASSFHAVGPTGNEQFF	TGTGCCAGCAGCTTCCACGCCGTTGGCCCGACGGGGAATGAGCAGTTCTTC
.	TRBV19	TRBD1	TRBJ1-5	CASTDDRGWNQPQHF	TGTGCCAGTACAGATGACAGGGGATGGAATCAGCCCCAGCATTTT
.	TRBV28	TRBD1	TRBJ2-3	CASSGGTGGRTDTQYF	TGTGCCAGCAGTGGAGGGACAGGGGGCAGGACAGATACGCAGTATTTT
many	TRBV13	.	TRBJ1-1	CASSLGQGGEAFF	TGTGCCAGCAGCTTAGGACAGGGTGGTGAAGCTTTCTTT
many	TRBV3-1	TRBD1	TRBJ2-7	CASSFGQGWDEQYF	TGTGCCAGCAGCTTCGGACAGGGTTGGGACGAGCAGTACTTC
many	TRBV7-8	.	TRBJ2-7	CASSLTAGLHEQYF	TGTGCCAGCAGCTTAACCGCGGGGCTCCACGAGCAGTACTTC
many	TRBV18	TRBD1	TRBJ1-2	CASSQPGQGINYGYTF	TGTGCCAGCTCACAACCGGGACAGGGAATTAACTATGGCTACACCTTC